This TCR beta chain was captured in a study of cytomegalovirus exposure and HLA in healthy donors. The PCR had 60 Vbeta and 13 Jbeta primers. Sequencing was performed with immunoSEQ multiplex PCR; in TCRdb, only in-frame clones are kept and a portion is missing. This table has approximately 150,000 clones, around three quarters appearing once. Germline V CDR1 and CDR2: SGHRS, YFSETQ. This CDR3 spans 15 amino acids. The V and J ends lost 0 bases and 5 bases, in that order; junction bases with no gene match: 4. The rearrangement joins TRBV5-1 to TRBJ2-5, with 10 bases aligning to TRBD1. Sequencing was performed on PBMCs. The receptor was isolated from a woman aged 40-49 years in good health and CMV-seropositive. CDR3 DNA: TGCGCCAGCAGCTTGGGGGGACAGGGGTACGAGACCCAGTACTTC. Amino acids: CASSLGGQGYETQYF.